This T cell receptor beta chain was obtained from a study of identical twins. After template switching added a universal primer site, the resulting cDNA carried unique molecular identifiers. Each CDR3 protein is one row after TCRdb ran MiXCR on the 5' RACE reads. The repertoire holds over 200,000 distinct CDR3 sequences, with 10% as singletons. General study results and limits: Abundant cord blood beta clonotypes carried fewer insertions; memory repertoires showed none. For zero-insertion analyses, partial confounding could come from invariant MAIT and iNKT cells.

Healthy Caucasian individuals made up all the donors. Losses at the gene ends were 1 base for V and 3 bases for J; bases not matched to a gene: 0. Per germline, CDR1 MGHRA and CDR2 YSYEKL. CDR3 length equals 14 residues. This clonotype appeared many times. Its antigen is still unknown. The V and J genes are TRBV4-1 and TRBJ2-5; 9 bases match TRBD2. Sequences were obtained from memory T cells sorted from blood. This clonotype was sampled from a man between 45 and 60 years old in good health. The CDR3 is CASSQGLAEETQYF. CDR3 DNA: TGCGCCAGCAGCCAAGGACTAGCGGAAGAGACCCAGTACTTC.